The entry below describes one T cell receptor (beta chain). What it binds is not known. Mismatch with germline at one junction end may stem from a read error. Noted time point: newly diagnosed GD, antithyroid drugs for less than 3 months. After RNA was extracted from PBMCs, the TCR library was made from it. The data originate from a study of regulatory T cells in long-lasting Graves disease. General study results and limits: Patients whose Graves' disease persisted exhibited lower TCR diversity than those newly diagnosed.

The CDR3 covers 16 residues. Germline V gene data show CDR1 as SGHTA and CDR2 as FQGNSA. Arm-PCR with iRepertoire HTBI primers amplified the CDR3 regions for these TCR beta libraries. TCRdb re-called the multiplex PCR reads through MiXCR, storing one row per CDR3 protein. The sample lists over 300,000 distinct CDR3 sequences, around 15% occurring once. The chain recombines TRBV7-2 with TRBJ2-1; TRBD2 aligns across 10 bases. This TCR was sampled from a female donor with Graves disease. Sequenced material: peripheral blood mononuclear cells (PBMCs), taken at new diagnosis, from a patient treated with antithyroid drugs. CDR3 amino acids: CASSLGAGGRYNERFF. CDR3 nucleotide sequence: TGTGCCAGCAGCTTAGGAGCGGGAGGGAGATACAATGAGCGGTTCTTC.